The rows below give T cell receptor beta chains drawn from one sample of a study of OX40 agonist ivuxolimab in advanced cancers. Repertoires were generated with immunoSEQ multiplex PCR, while TCRdb's copy carries only in-frame clones and drops some. Altogether about 140,000 clones are present, 85% to 95% being singletons, with the ten largest covering approximately 1%. This specimen was CD4+ or CD8+ T cells sorted from blood, taken in a trial of the OX40 agonist ivuxolimab. The receptors shown here come from an adult with an advanced solid tumor such as melanoma, head and neck, liver or kidney cancer. The CDR3 runs from the conserved cysteine through the conserved F or W. D genes are given only for firm matches. Expanded clones get a size class; other rows say once, few or many, or leave the size out.

TRBV10-3	TRBJ2-3	TRBD1	.	TGTGCCATCTCGAAGGGACAGGCGACAGATACGCAGTATTTT	CAISKGQATDTQYF
TRBV15	TRBJ2-2	.	.	TGTGCCACCAGCAGAGATATCGGCGGGGAGCTGTTTTTT	CATSRDIGGELFF
TRBV5-8	TRBJ2-2	.	.	TGTGCCAGCAGCTTCGGTGGCGGGCGGCCCACCGGGGAGCTGTTTTTT	CASSFGGGRPTGELFF
TRBV11-3	TRBJ2-3	.	.	TGTGCCAGCAGCTTAGGATCGCCTCCCCAAGTAACAGATACGCAGTATTTT	CASSLGSPPQVTDTQYF
TRBV2	TRBJ2-5	.	.	TGTGCCAGCAGTGATGGGGGGCATCGAGAGACCCAGTACTTC	CASSDGGHRETQYF
TRBV2	TRBJ2-1	TRBD1	.	TGTGCCAGCTGCTACTTCCGGGACAGGGGGTGTAATGAGCAGTTCTTC	CASCYFRDRGCNEQFF
TRBV11-3	TRBJ2-5	TRBD1	.	TGTGCCAGCAGCTTAAGGACAGGGGAAATGGAGACCCAGTACTTC	CASSLRTGEMETQYF
TRBV9	TRBJ2-2	TRBD2	.	TGTGCCAGCAGCGTAGGGACTAGGCACACCGGGGAGCTGTTTTTT	CASSVGTRHTGELFF
TRBV7-3	TRBJ2-3	.	.	TGTGCCAGCAGCTTATACGGACCGGGGGTCACAGATACGCAGTATTTT	CASSLYGPGVTDTQYF
TRBV5-4	TRBJ2-3	.	once	TGTGCCAGCAGCTTGGATGTTCAGGTCCATAGCACAGATACGCAGTATTTT	CASSLDVQVHSTDTQYF
TRBV19	TRBJ2-6	TRBD1	.	TGTGCCAGTAGTCCTCCGGGACAGAGCTCTGGGGCCAACGTCCTGACTTTC	CASSPPGQSSGANVLTF
TRBV7-6	TRBJ2-3	.	.	TGTGCCAGCAGCAGACGACAGGGAGGCGGAGATACGCAGTATTTT	CASSRRQGGGDTQYF
TRBV6-5	TRBJ2-3	TRBD2	.	TGTGCCAGCAGTTACCTACCGGGACTAGCGGGAGGGACGCAGTATTTT	CASSYLPGLAGGTQYF
TRBV11-2	TRBJ1-2	TRBD1	.	TGTGCCAGCCAACCGGGACCCGGACAGGCCTCTAACTATGGCTACACCTTC	CASQPGPGQASNYGYTF
TRBV28	TRBJ1-5	.	.	TGTGCCAGCAGTTTATCAGGGGCCCATCAGCCCCAGCATTTT	CASSLSGAHQPQHF
TRBV6-6	TRBJ2-7	.	once	TGTGCCAGCAGTTCCGGAGGGGCTCCCTACGAGCAGTACTTC	CASSSGGAPYEQYF
TRBV5-1	TRBJ1-3	.	.	TGCGCCAGCAGCAGGTCAGGGGTGGCAACAGGAAACACCATATATTTT	CASSRSGVATGNTIYF
TRBV7-2	TRBJ2-2	TRBD1	.	TGTGCCAGCAGCTCACAGGGGTTCGGCACCGGGGAGCTGTTTTTT	CASSSQGFGTGELFF
TRBV19	TRBJ2-3	.	.	TGTGCCACCCGACAGGCTTCCACAGATACGCAGTATTTT	CATRQASTDTQYF
TRBV25-1	TRBJ2-2	.	once	TGTGCCAGCAGTGATAGGTGGTCCGGGGAGCTGTTTTTT	CASSDRWSGELFF
TRBV11-2	TRBJ2-7	TRBD2	.	TGTGCCAGCAGCTTAGTGGGTAGCGGGTACTACGAGCAGTACTTC	CASSLVGSGYYEQYF
TRBV4-1	TRBJ2-2	.	.	TGCGCCAGCAGCCAAGTAGTCCTCTCCTCCGGGGAGCTGTTTTTT	CASSQVVLSSGELFF
TRBV28	TRBJ2-1	.	.	TGTGCCAGCAGTTCGGCGGGGAGCGCCCGCTCCTACAATGAGCAGTTCTTC	CASSSAGSARSYNEQFF
TRBV7-6	TRBJ2-1	TRBD2	.	TGTGCCAGCAGCCCCAGGACTAGCGGGTCCGCCTTATCCTACAATGAGCAGTTCTTC	CASSPRTSGSALSYNEQFF
TRBV5-6	TRBJ1-2	.	.	TGTGCCAGCAGCGGTTATGGCTACACCTTC	CASSGYGYTF
TRBV6-1	TRBJ2-7	.	.	TGTGCCAGCAGTGAAGTGGGGATTACCTACGAGCAGTACTTC	CASSEVGITYEQYF
TRBV30	TRBJ2-3	.	.	TGTGCCTCGGAGGGCGGGTATACGCAGTATTTT	CASEGGYTQYF
TRBV30	TRBJ2-1	.	.	TGTGCCTGGAGTAAGGCGAGAAATGAGCAGTTCTTC	CAWSKARNEQFF
TRBV29-1	TRBJ1-1	TRBD1	few	TGCAGCGTTGTGAGGACAGGGGTTGTCGGTGAAGCTTTCTTT	CSVVRTGVVGEAFF
TRBV7-2	TRBJ2-1	.	.	TGTGCCAGCAGCTTAGACTTGGGGACTGAGCAGTTCTTC	CASSLDLGTEQFF
TRBV6-5	TRBJ1-5	.	.	TGTGCCATCGCCCTCGAAGAGAACAATCAGCCCCAGCATTTT	CAIALEENNQPQHF
TRBV10-2	TRBJ2-7	TRBD1	.	TGCGCCAGCAGTGAGTCGGCAGGACAGGGGTACGAGCAGTACTTC	CASSESAGQGYEQYF
TRBV15	TRBJ1-5	.	.	TGTGCCACCAGCAGAGATCCCGGGTTCAATCAGCCCCAGCATTTT	CATSRDPGFNQPQHF
TRBV11-3	TRBJ2-3	.	.	TGTGCCAGCAGCTTAGCGGGGACAGATACGCAGTATTTT	CASSLAGTDTQYF
TRBV6-5	TRBJ1-2	TRBD1	.	TGTGCCAGCAGTTACGACAGGGAAAGAGGCTACACCTTC	CASSYDRERGYTF
TRBV29-1	TRBJ2-1	.	.	TGCAGCGTTGAACCACTTATAGATGAGCAGTTCTTC	CSVEPLIDEQFF
TRBV28	TRBJ1-1	.	.	TGTGCCAGCAGTGCGGGCACTGAAGCTTTCTTT	CASSAGTEAFF
TRBV29-1	TRBJ1-2	TRBD1	.	TGCAGCGTTTGGGACAGGGGTGACGGCTACACCTTC	CSVWDRGDGYTF
TRBV20-1	TRBJ2-3	.	once	TGCAGTGCTAGCCTGGATACGCAGTATTTT	CSASLDTQYF
TRBV4-2	TRBJ2-7	TRBD2	.	TGTGCCAGCAGCCCGTTTCTAGCGGGAGACTACGAGCAGTACTTC	CASSPFLAGDYEQYF
TRBV2	TRBJ2-3	TRBD2	.	TGTGCCAGCAGTGCCTGGACTAGCGGGGGGGCGGGCACAGATACGCAGTATTTT	CASSAWTSGGAGTDTQYF
TRBV9	TRBJ2-5	.	once	TGTGCCAGCAGCGCCCCCCGGGGTTTCGATTGGGGGGAGACCCAGTACTTC	CASSAPRGFDWGETQYF
TRBV11-1	TRBJ1-4	.	once	TGTGCCAGCAGCTTAGGGGACCGAACAACTAATGAAAAACTGTTTTTT	CASSLGDRTTNEKLFF
TRBV6-5	TRBJ1-2	.	.	TGTGCCAGCAGTTACTCGACGAGGGGGGCTCGGTATGGCTACACCTTC	CASSYSTRGARYGYTF
TRBV6-4	TRBJ1-1	.	.	TGTGCCAGCAGTGCTTCGGCGGGGAACACTGAAGCTTTCTTT	CASSASAGNTEAFF
TRBV6-5	TRBJ1-2	.	.	TGTGCCAGCAGTTACAACCAGGGCCATGGCTACACCTTC	CASSYNQGHGYTF
TRBV9	TRBJ2-3	.	once	TGTGCCAGCACTAAGACGGGGAGCACGGATACGCAGTATTTT	CASTKTGSTDTQYF
TRBV27	TRBJ1-2	.	.	TGTGCCAGCAGCGTTGACTCCTTCGGGGGCTACACCTTC	CASSVDSFGGYTF
TRBV6-5	TRBJ2-7	TRBD2	.	TGTGCCAGCAGTTATAACGGACTAGCGGGCCCCTACGAGCAGTACTTC	CASSYNGLAGPYEQYF
TRBV19	TRBJ1-1	.	.	TGTGCCAGTAGTATTTGGGGGATGGGGGCCACTGAAGCTTTCTTT	CASSIWGMGATEAFF
TRBV18	TRBJ1-3	TRBD1	.	TGTGCCAGCTCATCGGGACAGGGAAACACCATATATTTT	CASSSGQGNTIYF
TRBV15	TRBJ1-1	.	.	TGTGCCACCAGCAGAGATCCGAGTGGGACTGAAGCTTTCTTT	CATSRDPSGTEAFF
TRBV29-1	TRBJ1-1	TRBD1	.	TGCAGCGTTCGGACAGGGGTAAACACTGAAGCTTTCTTT	CSVRTGVNTEAFF
TRBV7-2	TRBJ2-5	.	.	TGTGCCAGCAGCCCCAGCGCGGTCCAAGAGACCCAGTACTTC	CASSPSAVQETQYF
TRBV7-3	TRBJ2-2	TRBD2	.	TGCGCCAGCAGCCCCAGCGGGACCATCACCGGGGAGCTGTTTTTT	CASSPSGTITGELFF
TRBV19	TRBJ1-2	.	.	TGTGCCAGTAGTATCTCGGGGTCGGAAGGCTACACCTTC	CASSISGSEGYTF
TRBV11-2	TRBJ2-6	.	.	TGTGCCAGCAGCTCGGGGCATGGGTCCAACGTCCTGACTTTC	CASSSGHGSNVLTF
TRBV9	TRBJ2-5	TRBD2	.	TGTGCCAGCAGCGTAGATCTAGCGGGGGGGGAGACCCAGTACTTC	CASSVDLAGGETQYF
TRBV7-3	TRBJ2-3	TRBD1	once	TGTGCCAGCAGCGAGCCGGGACAGGGCACAGATACGCAGTATTTT	CASSEPGQGTDTQYF